This T cell receptor (beta chain) was identified during a study of neurological immune-mediated disorders. General study findings and limits: There was no clinical or MRI feature that showed an association with the multiple sclerosis repertoire cluster. A possible signature was seen in one related-CDR3 cluster, into which phylogenetic grouping placed the repertoires of 18 of 34 multiple sclerosis patients.

The team produced cDNA through 5'RACE using 10-nucleotide random UMIs. TCRdb called the 5' RACE reads again in MiXCR, with one record for every CDR3 protein. The profile shows around 44,000 distinct CDR3 sequences, 2.5% of them singletons. Trimming cost V 5 bases and J 4 bases, with 12 bases left between them. The CDR3 covers 12 residues. Germline lookup yields CDR1 DFQATT and CDR2 SNEGSKA (reference sequence). Ten or more counts support this clonotype. Antigen: not known. The study built unsorted libraries from 2 million PBMCs kept at -80 C. The sample consisted of PBMCs. The chain couples TRBV20-1 to TRBJ2-7; D gene uncertain. The clonotype comes from a man aged 25-45 years with multiple sclerosis. The CDR3: CSADLLDYEQYF. The CDR3 DNA is TGCAGTGCTGACCTCTTAGATTACGAGCAGTACTTC.